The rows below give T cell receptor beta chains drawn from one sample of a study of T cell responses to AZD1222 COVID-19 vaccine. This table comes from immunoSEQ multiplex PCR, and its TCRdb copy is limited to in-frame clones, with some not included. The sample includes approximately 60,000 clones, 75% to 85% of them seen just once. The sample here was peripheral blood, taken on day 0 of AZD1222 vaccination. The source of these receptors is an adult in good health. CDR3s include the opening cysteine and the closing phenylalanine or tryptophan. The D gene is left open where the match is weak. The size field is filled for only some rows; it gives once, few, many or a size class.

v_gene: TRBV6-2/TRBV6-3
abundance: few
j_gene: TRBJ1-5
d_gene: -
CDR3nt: TGTGCCAGCAGCCCTCTAGGGGGGAATGGGAATCAGCCCCAGCATTTT
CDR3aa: CASSPLGGNGNQPQHF

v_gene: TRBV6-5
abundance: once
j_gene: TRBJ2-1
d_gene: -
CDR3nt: TGTGCCAGCAGTTACCTAAGGACAGAGTACAATGAGCAGTTCTTC
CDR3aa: CASSYLRTEYNEQFF

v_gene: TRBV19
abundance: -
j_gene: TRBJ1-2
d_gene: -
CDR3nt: TGTGCCAGTAGTCCTCTTAACTATGGCTACACCTTC
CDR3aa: CASSPLNYGYTF

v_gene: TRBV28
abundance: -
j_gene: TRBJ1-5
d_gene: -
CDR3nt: TGTGCCAGCAGGCCGAACGGGCGGCGGCCCCAGCATTTT
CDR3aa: CASRPNGRRPQHF

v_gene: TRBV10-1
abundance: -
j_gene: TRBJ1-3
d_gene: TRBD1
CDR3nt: TGCGCCAGCAGTGACCGTCCCGGGACAGGGGAGAGGGGAAACACCATATATTTT
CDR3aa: CASSDRPGTGERGNTIYF

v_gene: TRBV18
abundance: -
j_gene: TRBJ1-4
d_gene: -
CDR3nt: TGTGCCAGCTCACTCGGCTCGGGTGAGAAACTGTTTTTT
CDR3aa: CASSLGSGEKLFF

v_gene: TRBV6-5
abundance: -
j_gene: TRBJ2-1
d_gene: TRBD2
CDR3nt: TGTGCCAGCAGTTCCGGGACTAGCGGGAGAAATGAGCAGTTCTTC
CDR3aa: CASSSGTSGRNEQFF

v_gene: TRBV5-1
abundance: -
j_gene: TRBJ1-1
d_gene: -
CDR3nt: TGCGCCAGCAGCTTCTACTTGAACACTGAAGCTTTCTTT
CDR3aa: CASSFYLNTEAFF

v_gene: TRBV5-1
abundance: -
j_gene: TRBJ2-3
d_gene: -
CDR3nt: TGCGCCAGCAGCTTGGTTCGAGATACGCAGTATTTT
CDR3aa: CASSLVRDTQYF

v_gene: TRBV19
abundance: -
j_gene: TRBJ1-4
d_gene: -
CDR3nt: TGTGCCAGTAGTATAGAGAGGGGAACAACTAATGAAAAACTGTTTTTT
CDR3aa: CASSIERGTTNEKLFF

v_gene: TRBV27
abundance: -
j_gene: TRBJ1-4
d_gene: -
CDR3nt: TGTGCCAGCAGTTTATCTGGGGGGGCTAATGAAAAACTGTTTTTT
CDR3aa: CASSLSGGANEKLFF

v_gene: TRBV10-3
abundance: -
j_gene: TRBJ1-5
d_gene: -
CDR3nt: TGTGCCATCTCAGAGTACAATCAGCCCCAGCATTTT
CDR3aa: CAISEYNQPQHF

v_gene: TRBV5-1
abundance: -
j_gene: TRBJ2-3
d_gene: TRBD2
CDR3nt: TGCGCCAGCAGCTGGGGGACTAGCGGGAGCACAGATACGCAGTATTTT
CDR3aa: CASSWGTSGSTDTQYF

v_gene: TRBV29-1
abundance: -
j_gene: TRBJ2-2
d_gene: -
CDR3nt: TGCAGCGTTGAGGGGAGTCCAACCGGGGAGCTGTTTTTT
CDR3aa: CSVEGSPTGELFF

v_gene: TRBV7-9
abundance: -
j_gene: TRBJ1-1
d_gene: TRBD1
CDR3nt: TGTGCCAGCACCATGGGACAGCCCGCTTCTGGAGCTTTCTTT
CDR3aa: CASTMGQPASGAFF

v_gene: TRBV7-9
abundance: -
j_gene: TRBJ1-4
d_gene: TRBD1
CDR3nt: TGTGCCAGCATGACCGGGACAGCAGATGAAAAACTGTTTTTT
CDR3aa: CASMTGTADEKLFF

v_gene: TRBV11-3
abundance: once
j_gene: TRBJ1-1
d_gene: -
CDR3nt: TGTGCCAGCAGCTTAGGGGGGATAGGCAGGATGAACACTGAAGCTTTCTTT
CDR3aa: CASSLGGIGRMNTEAFF

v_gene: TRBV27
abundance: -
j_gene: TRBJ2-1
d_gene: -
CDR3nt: TGTGCCAGCAGTCCCAGACCGCTCCGGGACTTTTACAATGAGCAGTTCTTC
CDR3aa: CASSPRPLRDFYNEQFF

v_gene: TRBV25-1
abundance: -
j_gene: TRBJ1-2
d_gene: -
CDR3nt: TGTGCCAGCAGTGTCGGGACACACTATGGCTACACCTTC
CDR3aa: CASSVGTHYGYTF

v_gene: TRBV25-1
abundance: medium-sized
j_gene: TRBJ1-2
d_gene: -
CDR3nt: TGTGCCAGCAGTGATGGTTCGCAGGGGCGGCTTGGCTACACCTTC
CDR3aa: CASSDGSQGRLGYTF

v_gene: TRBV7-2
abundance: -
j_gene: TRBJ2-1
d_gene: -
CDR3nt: TGTGCCAGCAGCTTCCCAGGGTCTTACAATGAGCAGTTCTTC
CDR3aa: CASSFPGSYNEQFF

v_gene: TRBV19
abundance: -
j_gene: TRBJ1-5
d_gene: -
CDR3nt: TGTGCCAGTAGTAGGCAGCGGGGGCAGCCCCAGCATTTT
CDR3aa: CASSRQRGQPQHF

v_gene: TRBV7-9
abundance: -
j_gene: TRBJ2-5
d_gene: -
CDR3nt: TGTGCCAGCAGCTTGGTATTGAAAGAGACCCAGTACTTC
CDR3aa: CASSLVLKETQYF

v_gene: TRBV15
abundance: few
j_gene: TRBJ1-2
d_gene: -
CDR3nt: TGTGCCACCAGCGGGGAAAGACGGGGAGGCTACACCTTC
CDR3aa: CATSGERRGGYTF

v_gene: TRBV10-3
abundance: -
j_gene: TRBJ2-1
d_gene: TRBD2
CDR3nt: TGTGCCACCCTTCAACCGGGACTAGGTGATGAGCAGTTCTTC
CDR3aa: CATLQPGLGDEQFF